What follows describes a single T cell receptor (beta chain). The protocol was immunoSEQ multiplex PCR, while the TCRdb copy is restricted to in-frame clones and leaves out a portion. In the table there are more than 85,000 clones, approximately 94% of which are singletons. The sample comes from a study of T cell responses to AZD1222 COVID-19 vaccine. CDR1 and CDR2 (germline): KGHDR, SFDVKD. The length of the CDR3 is 14 residues. Trimming cost V 4 bases and J 11 bases, with 19 bases left between them. The sequence came from an adult who received the AZD1222 COVID-19 vaccine. The chain is built from TRBV24-1 and TRBJ1-1; maybe TRBD1 (6 bases). The sequencing used peripheral blood, collected 28 days after the second AZD1222 dose. The CDR3 sequence is CATSDWGTREGAFF. The CDR3 coding sequence is TGTGCCACCAGTGACTGGGGGACACGGGAAGGGGCTTTCTTT.